Sequencing of this T cell receptor beta chain was carried out in a study of cytomegalovirus exposure and HLA in healthy donors (dated by TCRdb to the late 2010s). General notes on the study: An earlier analysis of approximately 590 of the donors reported roughly 300 Gb of sequence data and around 110 million unique TCR beta sequences from around 200 million T cells. In a later genetic analysis, genome-wide SNP genotypes for about three fifths of the roughly 670 donors were used, and that subset was treated as a discovery cohort. Besides the first cohort of about 730 subjects, a separate validation cohort made up of roughly 120 different subjects was used. The genetic ancestry cluster associated with self-reported Caucasian donors included 81% of the roughly 360 genotyped donors. An earlier analysis of some 500 of the donors applied high-throughput TCR beta sequencing to assess whether each TCR beta V gene segment acted as functional or pseudogenic. Because of strong linkage in the cohort, five DR-DQ haplotypes were treated as single units for association and clustering. The T cell repertoires of 700 or so subjects were profiled by immunosequencing and related to cytomegalovirus serostatus. The number of donors typed differed by locus, with about 629-630 for A, B, C, DRB1 and DQB1, around 560 for DQA1, approximately 570 for DPA1, and around 450 for DPB1. Donor age, sex, ethnicity and CMV serostatus were collected together with the repertoire data. Class I and class II HLA loci were covered by the typing at four-digit resolution. On average, roughly 240,000 unique TCR beta nucleotide sequences were sequenced per donor among several hundred genotyped donors of the cohort, with 15% to 20% of those sequences being non-productive. In a later analysis, previously published TCR beta repertoires from about 640 donors were re-analyzed and high-resolution HLA genotyping was added so that TCR occurrence patterns could be studied. The study was designed to test whether signatures of past pathogen exposure could be identified by cataloging public T cell receptors. All discovery cohort repertoires had been generated on a single sequencing platform. Roughly 310 gigabases of sequencing data and 78 million or so unique TCR sequences were included in an early release covering roughly 600 HLA-typed donors. To predict cytomegalovirus infection status, the study combined high-throughput TCR immunosequencing, statistical association of individual TCRs with disease status, and machine learning. The later analysis used no new phenotypic data to find candidate immune exposures, relying instead on TCR beta sequences and their occurrence across donors.

The cysteine opens and the phenylalanine closes a CDR3 of 15 amino acids. Kept here is only the CDR3 DNA, which spans 45 bases and is read in frame from base 1. V drops 5 bases and J drops 1 base, leaving 12 bases in between. CDR1 and CDR2 (SGHVS, FQNEAQ) derive from the germline V gene. What the authors observed across the whole study: The cohort was sequenced for TCR beta chains only, and without alpha or paired-chain data the features that could be detected were limited. Sequencing depth was assumed to be roughly uniform across donors in the presence/absence analyses, though that assumption may not hold. HLA typing was unavailable for some donors at each locus, so association tests used only the typed subset. In both the original and validation cohorts, the classifier was reported to diagnose cytomegalovirus status with high specificity and sensitivity. In an earlier analysis of 450 to 750 of the donors, most TCR beta V segments appeared in productive rearrangements about 87% or about 30% of the time, broadly matching IMGT annotations. In a later genetic analysis, a missense DCLRE1C variant was associated with V-gene and J-gene trimming of TCR beta chains, and the association was replicated in an independent cohort. Most CMV-associated TCR beta chains appeared to be HLA-restricted in a later analysis, and the HLA associations seemed to be driven largely by CMV exposure. In the study, around 160 TCR beta chains were listed as associated with cytomegalovirus. Several of the top co-occurrence clusters appeared to be linked to parvovirus B19, influenza, CMV and Epstein-Barr virus, according to a later analysis. Linkage disequilibrium might explain the correlated functional status among segregating V segments, but an unknown experimental factor could not be excluded. Assigning TCR associations to individual alleles was difficult when HLA alleles, especially DR and DQ, strongly co-occurred. According to a later analysis, TCR association rates differed among HLA loci, with DRB1 alleles showing the most associated TCRs and HLA-C alleles showing the fewest. Most TCR sequences were observed very rarely across donors, whereas some public TCRs were present in many individuals. A later analysis associated 16,951 TCR beta sequences with specific HLA alleles at a false discovery rate of 0.05. Some IMGT-functional V segments, including TRBV6-2 and TRBV6-3, could not be distinguished by the 87-base-pair reads and were therefore excluded. CMV serostatus was the only immune exposure information available for the cohort. The earlier analysis of approximately 590 of the donors excluded 15 to 20 rarely observed V segments, including chromosome 9 orphons, because counts were too low. It was suggested by the authors that the approach could potentially be generalized to other disease states and immunological phenotypes. In vitro tests confirmed that a few of the cytomegalovirus-associated TCR beta chains recognize cytomegalovirus antigens. A further reported finding was that TCR beta sequences accurately predicted the HLA-A and HLA-B alleles for most subjects in the first cohort. According to a later genetic analysis, donors in an Asian-associated ancestry cluster had fewer N-insertions in productive TCRs than the approximately 700-donor mean. A cluster of highly shared sequence variants was judged likely to be a technical artifact of the sequencing pipeline. Compared with equally common non-associated chains, HLA-associated TCR beta chains in a later analysis were more clonally expanded and had lower generation probabilities.

In total, more than 500 healthy bone marrow donors made up the cohort. Cohort members were all nominally healthy when sampled, although unrecorded immune exposures were likely present. The donor tested CMV seronegative and was one of the 352 seronegative cohort members. Each donor provided a peripheral blood sample, and peripheral blood mononuclear cells were used for TCR beta sequencing. The Qiagen DNeasy Blood Extraction Kit was used to extract genomic DNA from the blood cell samples. Comments on this clone: This clone's antigen is unknown. Base qualities were left out, and no much larger clone turns up one base away.

Libraries were made using the immunoSEQ multiplex PCR assay. The multiplex PCR relied on a mix of 60 forward primers for TCR Vbeta segments and 13 reverse primers for TCR Jbeta segments. The CDR3 region of rearranged TCR beta genes was amplified from genomic DNA by a multiplex PCR assay. The Illumina HiSeq System was used to sequence the amplified TCR beta libraries as 87-base-pair reads. The original methods were these. In a later analysis, tens of millions of unique TCR beta chains were counted across the roughly 670 repertoires, and some 10 million of these chains were shared by at least two donors. Raw reads were error-corrected and collapsed into unique sequences by a nearest-neighbor algorithm in which closely related sequences were merged to remove PCR and sequencing errors. To assign V, D and J gene segments, CDR3 sequences were aligned to IMGT reference sequences. For a sequence to be retained, a match of at least six nucleotides to both a V gene segment and a J gene segment was required. A rearrangement counted as productive if the CDR3 had no stop codons and remained in frame with V and J, and every other rearrangement counted as non-productive. CDR3 was defined according to IMGT convention as the region running from the second conserved V-encoded cysteine to the conserved J-encoded phenylalanine. Sequences without an unambiguous match to a single V gene segment were excluded from the earlier analysis of 500 to 700 of the donors. An earlier analysis of under 750 of the donors called V segments functional above 56.7% productive rearrangements and segregating when the between-donor standard deviation exceeded 5%. A statistical classification framework was built to diagnose cytomegalovirus status from the catalog of TCR beta chain sequences. In a later analysis, V and J genes were assigned by comparing TCR nucleotide sequences against IMGT/GENE-DB human TR gene sequences. In a later analysis, CDR3 sequences and most-parsimonious VDJ recombination scenarios were assigned using the TCRdist pipeline. In a later analysis, each TCR beta chain was defined by its CDR3 amino acid sequence together with its V-gene family, and reads without a unique V-gene family were excluded. As a way to deal with suspected cross-contamination and a sequencing artifact, a later analysis dropped 640 or so nucleotide sequences that were highly shared and had low generation probability. A later analysis calculated a clonal expansion index for each public chain from normalized within-repertoire ranks of inferred template counts. In a later analysis, generation probabilities were computed using a VDJ recombination model fitted to out-of-frame rearrangements, and the results were checked against IGoR. In a later analysis, hypergeometric tests were used to score TCR-TCR, TCR-HLA and TCR-CMV co-occurrence, with a repertoire-size bias correction applied to TCR pairs. False discovery rates were estimated in a later analysis by permuting HLA or CMV assignments 20 times. In a later analysis, co-occurring TCRs were grouped using DBSCAN, with TCRdist sequence similarity added in when clustering inside HLA-allele-positive subsets. For co-occurrence clustering, repertoires with fewer than 30,000 or more than 120,000 public chains were excluded, along with roughly 5 repertoires with anomalous nucleotide sharing. Held by TCRdb, this immuneACCESS table contains in-frame sequences only and omits some clones. Under half of the omission traces to an unresolved V gene where checked; the cause of the rest is unknown. The D gene and trimming were derived from the DNA, and the V and J assignments and clone size from that table. The sample data list roughly 70,000 clones, and roughly 71% of these were observed just once. The ten largest clones represent roughly 12% of the sample.

The TCR was taken from an older man in good health and CMV-seronegative. The chain employs TRBV7-8 and TRBJ1-5; the D segment cannot be called with confidence. Sequenced sample: PBMCs. CDR3 reads: CASSHYPRSNQPQHF. The DNA sequence follows: TGTGCCAGCAGCCACTATCCTAGGAGCAATCAGCCCCAGCATTTT.